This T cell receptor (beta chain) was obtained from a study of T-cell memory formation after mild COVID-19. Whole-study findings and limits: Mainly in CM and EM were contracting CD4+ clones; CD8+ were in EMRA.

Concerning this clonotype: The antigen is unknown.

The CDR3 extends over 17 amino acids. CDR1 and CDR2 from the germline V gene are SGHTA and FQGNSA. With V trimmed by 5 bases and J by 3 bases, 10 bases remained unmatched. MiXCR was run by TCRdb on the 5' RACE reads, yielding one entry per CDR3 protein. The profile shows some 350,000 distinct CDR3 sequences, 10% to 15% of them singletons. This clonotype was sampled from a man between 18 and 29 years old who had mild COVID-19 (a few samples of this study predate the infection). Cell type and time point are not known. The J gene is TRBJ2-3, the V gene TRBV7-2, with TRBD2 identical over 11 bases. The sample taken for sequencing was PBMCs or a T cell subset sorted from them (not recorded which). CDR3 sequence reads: CASSDRLLAGGTDTQYF. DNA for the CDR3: TGTGCCAGCAGCGACCGACTGCTAGCGGGGGGAACAGATACGCAGTATTTT. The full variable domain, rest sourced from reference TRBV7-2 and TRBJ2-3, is GAGVSQSPSNKVTEKGKDVELRCDPISGHTALYWYRQSLGQGLEFLIYFQGNSAPDKSGLPSDRFSAERTGGSVSTLTIQRTQQEDSAVYLCASSDRLLAGGTDTQYFGPGTRLTVL.